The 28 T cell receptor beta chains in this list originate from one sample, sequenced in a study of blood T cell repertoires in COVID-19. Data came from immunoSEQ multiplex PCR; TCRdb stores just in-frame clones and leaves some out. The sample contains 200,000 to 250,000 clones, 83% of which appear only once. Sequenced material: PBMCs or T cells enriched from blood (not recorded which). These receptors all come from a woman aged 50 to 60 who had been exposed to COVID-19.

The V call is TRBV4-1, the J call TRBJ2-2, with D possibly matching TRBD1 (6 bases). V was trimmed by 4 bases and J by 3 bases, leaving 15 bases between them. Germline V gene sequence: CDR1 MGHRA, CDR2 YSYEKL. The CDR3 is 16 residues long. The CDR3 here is CASSPRQARDTGELFF. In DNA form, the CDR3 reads TGCGCCAGCAGCCCTCGACAGGCCCGCGACACCGGGGAGCTGTTTTTT.

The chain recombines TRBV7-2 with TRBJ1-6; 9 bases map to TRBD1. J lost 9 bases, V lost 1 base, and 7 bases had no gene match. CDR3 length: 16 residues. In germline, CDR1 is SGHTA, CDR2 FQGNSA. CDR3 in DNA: TGTGCCAGCAGCTTAGTACGACAGGGGGGCGGTTCACCCCTCCACTTT. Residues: CASSLVRQGGGSPLHF.

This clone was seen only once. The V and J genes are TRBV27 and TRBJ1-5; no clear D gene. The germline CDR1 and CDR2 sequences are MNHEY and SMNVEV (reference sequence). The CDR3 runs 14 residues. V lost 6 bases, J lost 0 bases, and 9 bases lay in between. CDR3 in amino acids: CASSLINSNQPQHF. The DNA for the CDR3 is TGTGCCAGCAGCCTAATCAATAGCAATCAGCCCCAGCATTTT.

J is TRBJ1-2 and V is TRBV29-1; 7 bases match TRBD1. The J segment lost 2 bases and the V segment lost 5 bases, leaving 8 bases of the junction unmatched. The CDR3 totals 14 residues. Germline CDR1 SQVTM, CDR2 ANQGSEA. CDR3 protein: CSVTPSTGNYGYTF. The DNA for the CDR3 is TGCAGCGTTACCCCCTCGACAGGGAACTATGGCTACACCTTC.

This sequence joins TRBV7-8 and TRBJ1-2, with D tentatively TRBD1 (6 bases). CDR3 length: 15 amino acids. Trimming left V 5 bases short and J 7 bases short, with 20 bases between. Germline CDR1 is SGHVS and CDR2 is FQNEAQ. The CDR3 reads CASSPPGGARSGYTF. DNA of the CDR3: TGTGCCAGCAGCCCCCCGGGGGGGGCGCGTAGTGGCTACACCTTC.

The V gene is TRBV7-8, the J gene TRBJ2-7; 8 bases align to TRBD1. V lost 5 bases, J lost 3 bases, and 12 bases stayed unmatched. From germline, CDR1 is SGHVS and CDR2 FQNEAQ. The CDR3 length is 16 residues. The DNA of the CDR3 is TGTGCCAGCAGCCTCCGGGGGACAGGAGGCTTCTACGAGCAGTACTTC. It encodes CASSLRGTGGFYEQYF.

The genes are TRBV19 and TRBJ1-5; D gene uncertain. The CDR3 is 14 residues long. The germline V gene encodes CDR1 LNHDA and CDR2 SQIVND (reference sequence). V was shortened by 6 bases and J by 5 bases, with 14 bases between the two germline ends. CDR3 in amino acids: CASRPRGQDQPQHF. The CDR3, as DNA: TGTGCCAGTAGGCCGAGAGGGCAGGATCAGCCCCAGCATTTT.

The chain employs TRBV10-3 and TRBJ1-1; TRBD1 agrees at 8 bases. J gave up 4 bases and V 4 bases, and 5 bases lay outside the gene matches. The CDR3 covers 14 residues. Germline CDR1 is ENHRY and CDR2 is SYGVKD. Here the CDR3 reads CAISGTGTVTEAFF. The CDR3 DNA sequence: TGTGCCATCAGTGGGACAGGGACGGTCACTGAAGCTTTCTTT.

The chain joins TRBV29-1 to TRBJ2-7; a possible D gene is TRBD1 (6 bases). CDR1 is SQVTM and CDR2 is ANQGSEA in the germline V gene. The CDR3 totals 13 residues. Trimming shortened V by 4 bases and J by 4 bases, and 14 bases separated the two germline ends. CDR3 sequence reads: CSVGGGQFYEQYF. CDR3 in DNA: TGCAGCGTTGGAGGCGGACAGTTTTACGAGCAGTACTTC.

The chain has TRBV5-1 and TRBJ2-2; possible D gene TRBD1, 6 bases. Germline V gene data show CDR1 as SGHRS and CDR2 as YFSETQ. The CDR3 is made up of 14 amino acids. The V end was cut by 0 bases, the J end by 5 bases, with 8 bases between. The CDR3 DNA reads TGCGCCAGCAGCTTGGCAGGGGCAACCGGGGAGCTGTTTTTT. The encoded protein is CASSLAGATGELFF.

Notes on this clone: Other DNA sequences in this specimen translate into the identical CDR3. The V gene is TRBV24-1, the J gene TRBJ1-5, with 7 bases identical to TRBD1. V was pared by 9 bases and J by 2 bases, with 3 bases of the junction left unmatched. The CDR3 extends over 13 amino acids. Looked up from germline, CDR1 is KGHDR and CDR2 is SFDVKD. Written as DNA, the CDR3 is TGTGCCACCTCTACAGGGGGCAATCAGCCCCAGCATTTT. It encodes CATSTGGNQPQHF.

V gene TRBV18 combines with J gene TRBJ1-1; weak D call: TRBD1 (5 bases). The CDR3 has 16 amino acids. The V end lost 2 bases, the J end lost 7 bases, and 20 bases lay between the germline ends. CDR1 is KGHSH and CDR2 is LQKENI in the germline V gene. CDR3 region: CASSPIRGRVENEAFF. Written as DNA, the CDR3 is TGTGCCAGCTCACCAATTCGCGGCAGGGTAGAGAATGAAGCTTTCTTT.

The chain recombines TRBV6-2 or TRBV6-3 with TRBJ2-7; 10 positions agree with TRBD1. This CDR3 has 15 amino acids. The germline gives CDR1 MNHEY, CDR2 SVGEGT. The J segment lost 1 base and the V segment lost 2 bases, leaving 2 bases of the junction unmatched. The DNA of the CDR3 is TGTGCCAGCAGTTACGTGGGACAGGGGTCCTACGAGCAGTACTTC. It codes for CASSYVGQGSYEQYF.

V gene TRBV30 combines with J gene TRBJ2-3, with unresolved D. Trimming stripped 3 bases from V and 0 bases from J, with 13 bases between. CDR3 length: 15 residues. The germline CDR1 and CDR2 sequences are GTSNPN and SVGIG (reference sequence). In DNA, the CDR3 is TGTGCCTGGAGCGTTAACCCTACGAGCACAGATACGCAGTATTTT. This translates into CAWSVNPTSTDTQYF.

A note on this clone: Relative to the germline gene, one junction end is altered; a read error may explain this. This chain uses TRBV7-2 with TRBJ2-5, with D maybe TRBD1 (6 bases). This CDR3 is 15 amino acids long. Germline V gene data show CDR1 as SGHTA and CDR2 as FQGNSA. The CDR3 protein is CASSLAQGLLETQYF. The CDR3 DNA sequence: TGTGCCAGCAGCCTAGCACAGGGCCTGTTAGAGACCCAGTACTTC.

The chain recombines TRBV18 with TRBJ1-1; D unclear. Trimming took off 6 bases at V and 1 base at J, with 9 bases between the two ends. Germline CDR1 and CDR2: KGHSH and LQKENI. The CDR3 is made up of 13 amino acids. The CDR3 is CASSWPENTEAFF. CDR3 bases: TGTGCCAGCTCCTGGCCTGAGAACACTGAAGCTTTCTTT.

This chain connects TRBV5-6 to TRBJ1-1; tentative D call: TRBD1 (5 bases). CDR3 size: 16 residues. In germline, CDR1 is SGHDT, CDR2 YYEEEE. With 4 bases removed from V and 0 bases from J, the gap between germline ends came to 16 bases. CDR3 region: CASSAQGKTMNTEAFF. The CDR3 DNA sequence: TGTGCCAGCAGCGCCCAGGGAAAGACGATGAACACTGAAGCTTTCTTT.

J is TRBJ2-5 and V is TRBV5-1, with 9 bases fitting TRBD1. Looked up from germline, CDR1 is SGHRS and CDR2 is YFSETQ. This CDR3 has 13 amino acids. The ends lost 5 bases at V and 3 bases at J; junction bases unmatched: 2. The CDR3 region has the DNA TGCGCCAGCAGAGGGACAGGGAAAGAGACCCAGTACTTC. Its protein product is CASRGTGKETQYF. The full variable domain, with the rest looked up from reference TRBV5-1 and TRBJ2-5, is KAGVTQTPRYLIKTRGQQVTLSCSPISGHRSVSWYQQTPGQGLQFLFEYFSETQRNKGNFPGRFSGRQFSNSRSEMNVSTLELGDSALYLCASRGTGKETQYFGPGTRLLVL.

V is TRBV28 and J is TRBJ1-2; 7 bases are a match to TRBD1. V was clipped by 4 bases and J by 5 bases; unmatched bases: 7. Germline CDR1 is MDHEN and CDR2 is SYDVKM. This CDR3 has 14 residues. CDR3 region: CASSSTGKRYGYTF. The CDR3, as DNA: TGTGCCAGCAGTTCGACAGGGAAAAGATATGGCTACACCTTC.

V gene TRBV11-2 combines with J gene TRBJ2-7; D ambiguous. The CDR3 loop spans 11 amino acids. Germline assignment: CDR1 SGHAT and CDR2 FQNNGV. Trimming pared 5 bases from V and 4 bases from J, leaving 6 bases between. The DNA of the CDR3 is TGTGCCAGCAGCCGAGCTTACGAGCAGTACTTC. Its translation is CASSRAYEQYF.

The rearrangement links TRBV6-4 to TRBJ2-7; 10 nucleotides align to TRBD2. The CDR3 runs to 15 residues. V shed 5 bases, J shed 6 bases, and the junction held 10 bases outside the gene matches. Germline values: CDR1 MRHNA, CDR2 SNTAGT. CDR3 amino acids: CASSRGTSARGEQYF. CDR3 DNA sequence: TGTGCCAGCAGTCGTGGGACTAGCGCGAGGGGCGAGCAGTACTTC.

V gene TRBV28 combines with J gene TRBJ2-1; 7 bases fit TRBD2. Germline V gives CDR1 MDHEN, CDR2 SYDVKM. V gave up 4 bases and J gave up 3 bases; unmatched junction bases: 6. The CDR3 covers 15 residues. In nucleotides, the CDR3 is TGTGCCAGCAGTTCCCAAGGCGGGGGCTACAATGAGCAGTTCTTC. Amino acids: CASSSQGGGYNEQFF.

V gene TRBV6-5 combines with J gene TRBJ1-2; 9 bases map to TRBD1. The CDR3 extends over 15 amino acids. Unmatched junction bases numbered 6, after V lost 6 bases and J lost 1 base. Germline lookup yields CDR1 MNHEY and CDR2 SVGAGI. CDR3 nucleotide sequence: TGTGCCAGCAGCCCCGGGACAGGGAGTAACTATGGCTACACCTTC. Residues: CASSPGTGSNYGYTF.

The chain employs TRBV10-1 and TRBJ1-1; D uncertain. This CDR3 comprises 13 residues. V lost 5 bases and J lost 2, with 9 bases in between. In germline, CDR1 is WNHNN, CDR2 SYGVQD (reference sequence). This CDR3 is CASSSQVNTEAFF. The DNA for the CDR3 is TGCGCCAGCAGTTCCCAGGTAAACACTGAAGCTTTCTTT.

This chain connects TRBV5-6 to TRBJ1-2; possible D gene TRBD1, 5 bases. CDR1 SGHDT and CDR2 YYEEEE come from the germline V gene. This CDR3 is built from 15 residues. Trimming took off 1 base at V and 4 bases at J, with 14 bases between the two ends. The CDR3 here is CASSLNGQGGYGYTF. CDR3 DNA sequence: TGTGCCAGCAGCTTGAATGGGCAGGGCGGCTATGGCTACACCTTC.

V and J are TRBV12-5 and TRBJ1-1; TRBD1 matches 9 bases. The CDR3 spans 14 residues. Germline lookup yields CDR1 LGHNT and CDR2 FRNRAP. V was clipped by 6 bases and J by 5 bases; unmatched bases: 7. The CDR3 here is CASGPGQGRTEAFF. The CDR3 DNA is TGTGCTAGTGGACCCGGACAGGGGCGGACTGAAGCTTTCTTT.

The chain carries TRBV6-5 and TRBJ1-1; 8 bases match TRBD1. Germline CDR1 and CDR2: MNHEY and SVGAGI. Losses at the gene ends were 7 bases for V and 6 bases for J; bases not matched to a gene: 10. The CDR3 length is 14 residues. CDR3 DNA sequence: TGTGCCAGCAAAGCAGGGGGCTTTGAGGCTGAAGCTTTCTTT. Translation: CASKAGGFEAEAFF.

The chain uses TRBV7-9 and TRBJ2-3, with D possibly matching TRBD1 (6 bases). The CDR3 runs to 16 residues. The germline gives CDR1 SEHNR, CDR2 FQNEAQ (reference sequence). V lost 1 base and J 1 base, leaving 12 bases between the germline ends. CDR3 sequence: CASSLEGGQRTDTQYF. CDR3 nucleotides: TGTGCCAGCAGCTTAGAGGGTGGACAGCGCACAGATACGCAGTATTTT.